This T cell receptor beta chain was observed in a study of shared clonotypes between healthy human individuals. Study-wide context: Per-donor plates numbered three CD4 naive, three CD4 memory, two CD8 naive and one CD8 memory. Findings and limits, study-wide: Although depth was large, rarefaction showed that sequencing of the sorted subsets was incomplete.

V was clipped by 5 bases and J by 4 bases, with 16 bases between them. The CDR3 totals 15 residues. Germline values: CDR1 SGDLS, CDR2 YYNGEE. To note about this clone: The antigen is undetermined.

Data came from immunoSEQ multiplex PCR; TCRdb stores just in-frame clones and leaves some out. Of around 1.6 million clones in the sample, approximately 98% were seen once. The clonotype comes from a man aged 30 to 39 in good health. This chain links TRBV9 with TRBJ2-1; weak D call: TRBD2 (6 bases). The sequenced sample was naive CD4+ T cells sorted from blood. Subset: CD45RA+ positively selected. The CDR3 sequence is CASSGHVGGYNEQFF. The CDR3 nucleotides are TGTGCCAGCAGTGGACACGTGGGAGGATACAATGAGCAGTTCTTC.